These 22 T cell receptor beta chains were all obtained from the same sample, sequenced in a study of glioma-infiltrating T cells. TCR alpha and beta CDR3 regions were amplified from RNA using iRepertoire nested multiplex PCR. One entry per CDR3 protein results from TCRdb running MiXCR on the multiplex PCR reads. The table records 110,000 or so distinct CDR3 sequences, about 25% of them present only once. Sequencing was done on a sample of glioma tissue, nonneoplastic brain tissue, or PBMCs (not recorded which). The receptors stem from a human donor with low-grade glioma or glioblastoma, undergoing nonglioma brain surgery, or in good health (not recorded which).

The genes are TRBV4-3 and TRBJ2-3; a possible D gene is TRBD2 (6 bases). With 5 bases removed from V and 1 base from J, the gap between germline ends came to 16 bases. The V gene's germline CDR1 is LGHNA and CDR2 YSLEER. This CDR3 is 16 amino acids long. The CDR3 is CASSESGVKGTDTQYF. The CDR3 DNA sequence: TGCGCCAGCAGCGAGTCGGGGGTCAAGGGCACAGATACGCAGTATTTT.

This clonotype was seen a handful of times. The V gene is TRBV2, the J gene TRBJ2-1; D assignment may be TRBD1 or TRBD2 (6 bases each). The V and J ends lost 5 bases and 0 bases respectively, with 11 bases between them. The CDR3 consists of 15 residues. Germline-derived CDR1 and CDR2 are SNHLY and FYNNEI. CDR3 sequence (DNA): TGTGCCAGCAGTCAAGGGGGGTTCTCCTACAATGAGCAGTTCTTC. Translated, it gives CASSQGGFSYNEQFF.

The chain employs TRBV11-3 and TRBJ2-1; D unresolved. The CDR3 is made up of 13 amino acids. In germline, CDR1 is SGHNT, CDR2 YENEEA. The germline V and J ends were trimmed by 3 bases and 2 bases, with 5 bases remaining between them. CDR3 region: CASSFRTYNEQFF. CDR3 in DNA: TGTGCCAGCAGCTTCCGTACCTACAATGAGCAGTTCTTC.

The sample holds many counts of this clonotype. The chain has TRBV2 and TRBJ2-2; D is ambiguous. This CDR3 spans 16 amino acids. V was pared by 4 bases and J by 1 base, with 13 bases between. The germline V gene encodes CDR1 SNHLY and CDR2 FYNNEI. The CDR3 loop reads CASSGLLWGNTGELFF. The CDR3 coding sequence is TGTGCCAGCAGTGGACTTCTTTGGGGGAACACCGGGGAGCTGTTTTTT. Complete variable domain (other parts from reference TRBV2 and TRBJ2-2): EPEVTQTPSHQVTQMGQEVILRCVPISNHLYFYWYRQILGQKVEFLVSFYNNEISEKSEIFDDQFSVERPDGSNFTLKIRSTKLEDSAMYFCASSGLLWGNTGELFFGEGSRLTVL.

CDR3 bases: TGTGCCAGCAGCCTCCCTGTGCAGGGTCGGACGAACACTGAAGCTTTCTTT. Protein product: CASSLPVQGRTNTEAFF. V is TRBV11-1 and J is TRBJ1-1; a weak D match, TRBD1 (5 bases). The CDR3 spans 17 residues. V lost 5 bases, J lost 1 base, and 20 bases lay in between. The V gene's germline CDR1 is SGHAT and CDR2 FQDESV (reference sequence).

At least ten counts were recorded for this clonotype. The rearrangement joins TRBV20-1 to TRBJ1-2; 9 bases are shared with TRBD1. CDR1 and CDR2 from the germline V gene are DFQATT and SNEGSKA (reference sequence). Losses at the gene ends were 5 bases for V and 6 bases for J; bases not matched to a gene: 4. The CDR3 sequence is 12 residues long. The CDR3 protein is CSAVQGANGYTF. CDR3 in DNA: TGCAGTGCTGTACAGGGGGCGAATGGCTACACCTTC.

In regard to this clonotype: One end of the junction is discordant with germline, which a read error may explain. The CDR3 nucleotides are TGTGCCAGCAGCGCGGACAGGGGGCTCTGCGAGCAGTGCTTC. It specifies CASSADRGLCEQCF. The chain links TRBV6-2 or TRBV6-3 to TRBJ2-7; the match to TRBD1 covers 11 bases. CDR1 MNHEY and CDR2 SVGEGT come from the germline V gene. The CDR3 contains 14 residues.

Ten or more counts support this clonotype. The chain has TRBV27 and TRBJ1-2; weak D call: TRBD1 (5 bases). Germline V lookup: CDR1 MNHEY, CDR2 SMNVEV (reference sequence). V gave up 0 bases and J gave up 0 bases, with 14 bases separating them. CDR3 length equals 17 residues. The DNA for the CDR3 is TGTGCCAGCAGTTTATCTGGCAGGGCGAACCCTAACTATGGCTACACCTTC. It translates to CASSLSGRANPNYGYTF.

This clonotype was counted many times. The chain carries TRBV28 and TRBJ2-7; 11 nucleotides align to TRBD1. The V and J ends lost 5 bases and 2 bases, in that order; junction bases with no gene match: 11. Germline values: CDR1 MDHEN, CDR2 SYDVKM. The CDR3 is 17 residues long. For the CDR3, the DNA is TGTGCCAGCAGTGGGACCCGGGACAGGGGGAGAACCTACGAGCAGTACTTC. It specifies CASSGTRDRGRTYEQYF.

Concerning this clonotype: A much bigger clone sits one base away, suggesting this may be a read error. The chain has TRBV29-1 and TRBJ1-4, with TRBD1 matching over 7 bases. The CDR3 is 14 residues long. V lost 8 bases, J lost 7 bases, and 13 bases stayed unmatched. Per the germline V gene, CDR1 is SQVTM and CDR2 is ANQGSEA. Written as DNA, the CDR3 is TGCAGCCTTCGCAACAGGGGAACCGGTGAAAAACTGTTTTTT. This encodes CSLRNRGTGEKLFF.

Concerning this clonotype itself: This likely comes from a read error, as the CDR3 has no conserved phenylalanine or tryptophan at its end. This sequence joins TRBV6-1 and TRBJ2-1; either TRBD1 or TRBD2 may supply D (6 bases each). CDR3 length: 15 residues. The V end lost 8 bases, the J end lost 5 bases, and 19 bases lay between the germline ends. CDR1 and CDR2 from the germline V gene are MNHNS and SASEGT. The CDR3 loop reads CASGGHSARDNEQFI. The CDR3 DNA reads as TGTGCCAGCGGGGGGCACTCGGCACGTGACAATGAGCAGTTCATC.

This clonotype came up many times. The chain is built from TRBV7-2 and TRBJ2-1; D gene ambiguous. CDR1 is SGHTA, CDR2 FQGNSA, per germline. CDR3 length: 13 residues. V dropped 1 base and J dropped 5 bases, with 6 bases sitting between them. CDR3 nucleotides: TGTGCCAGCAGCTTAGACAGAAACAATGAGCAGTTCTTC. Translation: CASSLDRNNEQFF. Combining the CDR3 with reference TRBV7-2 and TRBJ2-1 gives the whole variable domain GAGVSQSPSNKVTEKGKDVELRCDPISGHTALYWYRQSLGQGLEFLIYFQGNSAPDKSGLPSDRFSAERTGGSVSTLTIQRTQQEDSAVYLCASSLDRNNEQFFGPGTRLTVL.

The chain joins TRBV7-3 to TRBJ1-1; a weak D match, TRBD1 (6 bases). Trimming removed 4 bases from V and 4 bases from J, with 16 bases in between. CDR3 size: 15 residues. From germline, CDR1 is SGHTA and CDR2 FQGTGA. This CDR3 is CASSSTSGGGTEAFF. DNA of the CDR3: TGTGCCAGCAGCTCTACCAGTGGGGGCGGCACTGAAGCTTTCTTT.

As for this clonotype: This clone may be a read error of a much larger clone one base away. The V call is TRBV29-1, the J call TRBJ1-1; TRBD1 agrees at 8 bases. The germline V gene encodes CDR1 SQVTM and CDR2 ANQGSEA. The CDR3 is 17 residues long. The ends lost 4 bases at V and 0 bases at J; junction bases unmatched: 13. CDR3 region: CSVGDQGALLMNTEAFF. CDR3 coding DNA: TGCAGCGTTGGAGACCAGGGGGCTCTTTTGATGAACACTGAAGCTTTCTTT.

This clonotype has ten or more counts. The CDR3: CSASPSYEQYF. For the CDR3, the DNA is TGCAGTGCTAGCCCCTCGTACGAGCAGTACTTC. V and J are TRBV20-1 and TRBJ2-7; D call uncertain. The CDR3 extends over 11 amino acids. Trimming stripped 3 bases from V and 4 bases from J, with 7 bases between. In germline, CDR1 is DFQATT, CDR2 SNEGSKA (reference sequence).

Ten or more counts support this clonotype. A read error may be the cause here, since a much bigger clone is one base away. The chain joins TRBV6-2 or TRBV6-3 to TRBJ2-1; possible D gene TRBD2, 6 bases. Germline V CDR1 and CDR2: MNHEY, SVGEGT. The CDR3 runs 15 residues. CDR3 in amino acids: CVSSYPGTFYNEQFF. CDR3 sequence (DNA): TGTGTCAGCAGTTACCCGGGGACTTTCTACAATGAGCAGTTCTTC.

Points on this clonotype: At one boundary the junction diverges from the germline segment, which might be a read error. The V gene is TRBV7-8, the J gene TRBJ1-1; weak D call: TRBD1 (5 bases). Per germline, CDR1 SGHVS and CDR2 FQNEAQ. The CDR3 has 14 residues. CDR3 sequence: CSSRIHRKNTEAFF. The DNA for the CDR3 is TGTTCCAGCAGGATACACAGGAAGAACACTGAAGCTTTCTTT.

This clonotype was detected ten times or more. This chain connects TRBV6-2 or TRBV6-3 to TRBJ1-5, with TRBD1 matching over 9 bases. The CDR3 contains 16 residues. Germline V gene lookup returns CDR1 MNHEY and CDR2 SVGEGT. The V and J ends lost 8 bases and 6 bases, in that order; junction bases with no gene match: 14. CDR3 protein: CASGEPGQGNRQPQHF. CDR3 bases: TGTGCCAGCGGTGAGCCGGGACAGGGAAATCGTCAGCCCCAGCATTTT.

This chain uses TRBV9 with TRBJ2-3; TRBD2 agrees at 7 bases. Unmatched junction bases numbered 9, after V lost 4 bases and J lost 1 base. Germline CDR1 SGDLS, CDR2 YYNGEE. The CDR3 runs 16 residues. DNA of the CDR3: TGTGCCAGCAGCCCACCCTCGGCGGGGGGCACAGATACGCAGTATTTT. Translated: CASSPPSAGGTDTQYF.

The chain joins TRBV6-6 to TRBJ2-7; the D gene is possibly TRBD2 (5 bases). The CDR3 loop spans 15 amino acids. The V gene's germline CDR1 is MNHNY and CDR2 SVGAGI (reference sequence). V was shortened by 1 base and J by 5 bases, with 15 bases between the two germline ends. The CDR3 nucleotides read TGTGCCAGCAGTTACTTAGCCGGAGGAACCGACGAGCAGTACTTC. Encoded protein: CASSYLAGGTDEQYF.

This chain links TRBV28 with TRBJ2-1; D possibly corresponds to TRBD1 (6 bases). Deletions cut 5 bases from V and 13 bases from J, with 18 bases between. Germline V gene lookup returns CDR1 MDHEN and CDR2 SYDVKM. The CDR3 is 13 amino acids. The CDR3 region is CASSEVNQGQQFF. The DNA for the CDR3 is TGTGCCAGCAGTGAAGTCAATCAGGGACAACAGTTCTTC.

A remark on this clonotype: Its ends do not fully match the called genes, so a read error is possible. The chain joins TRBV20-1 to TRBJ1-5, with D unresolved. CDR3 length equals 17 residues. Germline V gene lookup returns CDR1 DFQATT and CDR2 SNEGSKA (reference sequence). CDR3 protein: CSASRPGLGHSNQPQNF. CDR3 in DNA: TGCAGTGCTAGTCGCCCCGGACTTGGTCATAGCAATCAGCCCCAGAATTTT.